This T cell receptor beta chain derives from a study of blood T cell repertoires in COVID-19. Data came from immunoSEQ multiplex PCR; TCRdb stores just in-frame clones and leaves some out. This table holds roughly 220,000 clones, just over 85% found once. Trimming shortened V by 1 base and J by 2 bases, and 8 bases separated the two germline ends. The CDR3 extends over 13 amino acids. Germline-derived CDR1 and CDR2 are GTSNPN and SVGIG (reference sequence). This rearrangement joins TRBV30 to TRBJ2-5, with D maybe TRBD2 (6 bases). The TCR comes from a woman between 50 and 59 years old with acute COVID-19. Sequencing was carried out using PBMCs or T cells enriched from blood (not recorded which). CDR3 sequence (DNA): TGTGCCTGGAGTGGGGGGGATCAAGAGACCCAGTACTTC. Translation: CAWSGGDQETQYF.